These T cell receptor beta chains were read from a single sample in a study of spatial heterogeneity in lung cancer. Each CDR3 protein gets one entry after TCRdb re-called the 5' RACE reads with MiXCR. This table holds nearly 95,000 distinct CDR3 sequences, 15% to 20% found once. The sample was PBMCs, taken at follow-up. The receptors stem from a male donor with early-stage non-small cell lung cancer. Both conserved end residues are part of each CDR3. A D gene is named only where the DNA matches it firmly. Clone sizes are given selectively: once, few, many, or a class where the clone is expanded.

cdr3_length clone_size d_call j_call v_call cdr3_aa cdr3_nt
14 NA TRBD1 TRBJ2-5 TRBV20-1 CSASLLDREETQYF TGCAGTGCTAGCCTTCTCGACAGGGAAGAGACCCAGTACTTC
14 few NA TRBJ1-5 TRBV29-1 CSVARDGGNQPQHF TGCAGCGTCGCACGGGACGGGGGGAATCAGCCCCAGCATTTT
11 few NA TRBJ2-5 TRBV2 CASSREETQYF TGTGCCAGCAGTAGGGAAGAGACCCAGTACTTC
13 few NA TRBJ1-4 TRBV5-1 CASSLFTNEKLFF TGCGCCAGCAGCTTGTTTACTAATGAAAAACTGTTTTTT
17 many NA TRBJ2-1 TRBV5-1 CASSRGYSPLEYNEQFF TGCGCCAGCAGCCGGGGATATTCCCCTCTTGAATACAATGAGCAGTTCTTC
16 NA TRBD1 TRBJ1-2 TRBV4-1 CASSQVGTAANYGYTF TGCGCCAGCAGCCAAGTGGGGACAGCAGCTAACTATGGCTACACCTTC
12 NA TRBD1 TRBJ1-2 TRBV20-1 CSAFSQGVGYTF TGCAGTGCTTTTAGCCAGGGGGTCGGCTACACCTTC
15 NA NA TRBJ1-1 TRBV11-2 CASSQNSLAGTEAFF TGTGCCAGCAGCCAAAATTCCTTGGCGGGCACTGAAGCTTTCTTT
15 few NA TRBJ2-6 TRBV7-9 CASSLVVAGANVLTF TGTGCCAGCAGCTTAGTTGTGGCTGGGGCCAACGTCCTGACTTTC
15 NA NA TRBJ2-7 TRBV20-1 CSARDLTRSSYEQYF TGCAGTGCTAGAGATCTCACCAGGAGCTCCTACGAGCAGTACTTC
15 NA NA TRBJ2-7 TRBV6-2/TRBV6-3 CACSSIRGASYEQYF TGTGCCTGCAGTTCAATAAGAGGGGCCTCCTACGAGCAGTACTTC
15 few TRBD1 TRBJ2-3 TRBV7-3 CASSFDGTDTDTQYF TGTGCCAGCAGCTTTGACGGGACAGACACAGATACGCAGTATTTT
15 NA NA TRBJ1-1 TRBV6-5 CASVWGYGEGTEAFF TGTGCCAGCGTCTGGGGATATGGGGAGGGGACTGAAGCTTTCTTT
16 few NA TRBJ2-1 TRBV19 CASSPARGRTNNEQFF TGTGCCAGTAGTCCTGCGAGGGGCAGGACCAACAATGAGCAGTTCTTC
14 NA NA TRBJ2-3 TRBV18 CASSPPARADTQYF TGTGCCAGCTCACCCCCGGCCAGGGCAGATACGCAGTATTTT
15 many NA TRBJ2-1 TRBV7-8 CASSTRHVLYNEQFF TGTGCCAGCAGCACTAGACACGTACTTTACAATGAGCAGTTCTTC
18 NA NA TRBJ2-5 TRBV19 CASSIGAGHWQAQETQYF TGTGCCAGTAGTATCGGGGCTGGACATTGGCAGGCCCAAGAGACCCAGTACTTC
17 few NA TRBJ2-2 TRBV19 CASSIRTILGIAGELFF TGTGCCAGTAGTATCAGGACAATACTGGGAATTGCCGGGGAGCTGTTTTTT
16 NA TRBD2 TRBJ2-7 TRBV4-1 CASSQDPLAGFYEQYF TGCGCCAGCAGCCAAGATCCCCTAGCGGGGTTCTACGAGCAGTACTTC
12 NA NA TRBJ2-1 TRBV5-1 CASARGANEQFF TGCGCCAGCGCGAGGGGGGCCAATGAGCAGTTCTTC
13 many TRBD1 TRBJ2-5 TRBV3-1 CASRGTAQETQYF TGTGCCAGCAGAGGGACAGCCCAAGAGACCCAGTACTTC
14 NA TRBD1 TRBJ2-7 TRBV5-1 CASSLGTGVYEQYF TGCGCCAGCAGCTTAGGGACAGGAGTCTACGAGCAGTACTTC
15 NA TRBD1 TRBJ2-3 TRBV20-1 CSALQGGPSTDTQYF TGCAGTGCCCTACAGGGGGGACCTAGCACAGATACGCAGTATTTT
15 many TRBD1 TRBJ2-2 TRBV5-4 CASSAGTGGVGELFF TGTGCCAGCAGCGCTGGGACAGGGGGCGTCGGGGAGCTGTTTTTT
16 once NA TRBJ1-1 TRBV2 CASSETGRGKNTEAFF TGTGCCAGCAGTGAAACGGGGCGGGGGAAAAACACTGAAGCTTTCTTT
15 many NA TRBJ1-2 TRBV3-1 CASSHPRGIFDGYTF TGTGCCAGCAGCCACCCCAGGGGTATTTTTGATGGCTACACCTTC
13 NA NA TRBJ1-5 TRBV6-5 CASKGIGNQPQHF TGTGCCAGCAAGGGGATAGGCAATCAGCCCCAGCATTTT
14 NA TRBD2 TRBJ2-3 TRBV6-2/TRBV6-3 CATERAGGTDTQYF TGTGCCACCGAGCGGGCGGGGGGCACAGATACGCAGTATTTT
16 few TRBD2 TRBJ2-2 TRBV9 CASSPTSGGYVRELFF TGTGCCAGCAGCCCTACTAGCGGGGGCTATGTGCGGGAGCTGTTTTTT
13 few NA TRBJ2-1 TRBV7-9 CASSLVPNNEQFF TGTGCCAGCAGCTTAGTTCCGAACAATGAGCAGTTCTTC
17 NA NA TRBJ2-1 TRBV15 CATSRDGGSGPLNEQFF TGTGCCACCAGCAGAGATGGGGGTTCGGGCCCTCTCAATGAGCAGTTCTTC
14 NA NA TRBJ2-3 TRBV29-1 CSASGTASTDTQYF TGCAGCGCTTCTGGGACGGCCAGCACAGATACGCAGTATTTT
15 NA TRBD1 TRBJ2-1 TRBV7-9 CASSLSGTGRNEQFF TGTGCCAGCAGCTTGTCCGGGACAGGGCGCAATGAGCAGTTCTTC
15 NA TRBD1 TRBJ2-4 TRBV9 CASSPGQLAKNIQYF TGTGCCAGCAGCCCGGGACAGTTAGCCAAAAACATTCAGTACTTC
14 NA NA TRBJ1-4 TRBV20-1 CSAPTAQDNEKLFF TGCAGTGCTCCTACCGCGCAGGATAATGAAAAACTGTTTTTT
16 NA NA TRBJ1-6 TRBV9 CASSVGGEGLNSPLHF TGTGCCAGCAGCGTAGGGGGTGAGGGTCTGAATTCACCCCTCCACTTT
19 NA TRBD2 TRBJ2-6 TRBV6-2/TRBV6-3 CASSERTSGGRSGANVLTF TGTGCCAGCAGTGAACGAACTAGCGGGGGCCGCTCTGGGGCCAACGTCCTGACTTTC
14 NA NA TRBJ1-5 TRBV3-1 CASSQVGGDQPQHF TGTGCCAGCAGCCAAGTCGGGGGAGATCAGCCCCAGCATTTT
16 NA NA TRBJ2-3 TRBV19 CASSIRPSGSTDTQYF TGTGCCAGTAGTATTCGGCCCAGCGGGAGCACAGATACGCAGTATTTT
11 many NA TRBJ2-1 TRBV6-2/TRBV6-3 CASRVRVEQFF TGTGCCAGCAGAGTAAGGGTTGAGCAGTTCTTC